This T cell receptor beta chain originates from a study of blood T cell repertoires in COVID-19. Across the whole study: There were acute and convalescent COVID-19 samples, and they came from the United States, Italy and Spain. Nucleic acid was either cDNA or gDNA, and it came from T cells, B-cell-depleted T cells, or PBMCs.

The germline gives CDR1 MNHNS, CDR2 SASEGT. The CDR3 spans 14 residues. V was clipped by 3 bases and J by 4 bases, with 13 bases between them. Original methodology: Reference gene primer amplification gave nucleated cell count estimates. Only in-frame clones appear in the TCRdb table, and some are missing; sequencing was by immunoSEQ multiplex PCR. Clone size and V and J calls were adopted from that table, with D and trimming inferred from the DNA. The profile shows fewer than 350,000 clones, about nine tenths of them singletons. Seattle patients were enrolled during active infection and followed longitudinally.

The sequence came from a woman aged 55-75 years with COVID-19, enrolled during active disease. The V call is TRBV6-1, the J call TRBJ2-7; the D gene is possibly TRBD1 (5 bases). Material: peripheral blood. The CDR3: CASSEQGEQYEQYF. The CDR3 nucleotides are TGTGCCAGCAGTGAGCAGGGTGAGCAGTACGAGCAGTACTTC.